These 8 T cell receptor beta chains originate from one sample sequenced in a study of shared clonotypes between healthy human individuals. The protocol was immunoSEQ multiplex PCR, while the TCRdb copy is restricted to in-frame clones and leaves out a portion. The repertoire holds 600,000 to 700,000 clones, with roughly 73% as singletons. The sequenced material came from memory CD4+ T cells sorted from blood. The subset denotes: CD45RA-negative fraction. The receptors shown here come from a woman aged 25-40 years in good health.

CDR3 sequence reads: CASSKAGDSYQPQHF. As DNA, the CDR3 is TGTGCCAGCAGTAAGGCGGGGGACAGCTATCAGCCCCAGCATTTT. The chain recombines TRBV9 with TRBJ1-5; 7 bases line up with TRBD1. Per the germline V gene, CDR1 is SGDLS and CDR2 is YYNGEE. The trim removed 5 bases at V and 5 bases at J, leaving 10 bases unmatched. The CDR3 covers 15 residues. Looking up the rest from reference TRBV9 and TRBJ1-5 gives the full variable domain: DSGVTQTPKHLITATGQRVTLRCSPRSGDLSVYWYQQSLDQGLQFLIQYYNGEERAKGNILERFSAQQFPDLHSELNLSSLELGDSALYFCASSKAGDSYQPQHFGDGTRLSIL.

V gene TRBV6-1 combines with J gene TRBJ2-4, with 9 bases lining up with TRBD2. Trimming took 6 bases from V and 0 from J; bases not matched to a gene: 3. The germline gives CDR1 MNHNS, CDR2 SASEGT. The CDR3 length is 15 residues. The CDR3 DNA reads TGTGCCAGCAGAGCACTAGCGGGAGCCAAAAACATTCAGTACTTC. Translating it yields CASRALAGAKNIQYF.

The chain combines TRBV6-6 with TRBJ2-7; 9 bases match TRBD1. V trimming: 5 bases; J trimming: 2 bases; junction bases outside the gene matches: 1. Germline CDR1 and CDR2: MNHNY and SVGAGI (reference sequence). CDR3 length: 13 residues. CDR3 in amino acids: CASSDRGAYEQYF. The CDR3 DNA is TGTGCCAGCAGTGACAGGGGGGCCTACGAGCAGTACTTC.

This chain uses TRBV14 with TRBJ2-3; D gene uncertain. The V gene lost 0 bases and the J gene lost 0 bases, with 7 bases spanning the gap. The CDR3 extends over 15 amino acids. CDR1 and CDR2 from the germline V gene are SGHDN and FVKESK. The CDR3 DNA sequence: TGTGCCAGCAGCCAAGATCTACAGAGCACAGATACGCAGTATTTT. It specifies CASSQDLQSTDTQYF.

This clone was seen a single time. The V gene is TRBV5-1, the J gene TRBJ1-1, with D perhaps matching TRBD1 (5 bases). The CDR3 length is 15 residues. V shed 5 bases and J shed 1 base, with 15 bases lying between them. Germline-derived CDR1 and CDR2 are SGHRS and YFSETQ. CDR3 region: CASSRLRGRNTEAFF. CDR3 sequence (DNA): TGCGCCAGCAGTCGACTCCGGGGGAGGAACACTGAAGCTTTCTTT.

This clone was detected once. The CDR3 nucleotides are TGTGCCAGCAGTTCCCGGGACAGGGGCGGAAATGAGCAGTTCTTC. Translated, it gives CASSSRDRGGNEQFF. This chain uses TRBV2 with TRBJ2-1; TRBD1 matches at 10 bases. V was clipped by 5 bases and J by 7 bases; unmatched bases: 8. This CDR3 is built from 15 residues. The V gene's germline CDR1 is SNHLY and CDR2 FYNNEI.

The rearrangement uses TRBV7-9 and TRBJ2-2; 10 bases are shared with TRBD2. CDR3 size: 15 residues. The V gene end was trimmed by 5 bases and the J gene end by 3 bases; junction bases not matched to a gene: 3. CDR1 and CDR2 (germline): SEHNR, FQNEAQ (reference sequence). In DNA, the CDR3 is TGTGCCAGCAGCCCGCTAGCGGGGGACACCGGGGAGCTGTTTTTT. This sequence encodes CASSPLAGDTGELFF.

The chain carries TRBV11-3 and TRBJ2-1, with D perhaps TRBD1 (6 bases). Germline V gene lookup returns CDR1 SGHNT and CDR2 YENEEA. The CDR3 spans 12 residues. The ends were cut back, 5 bases at V and 10 bases at J, with 12 bases in the middle. Here the CDR3 DNA reads TGTGCCAGCAGCGCCAGGGGCGGAGAGCAGTTCTTC. Its translation is CASSARGGEQFF.